A single sample gave rise to the 23 T cell receptor beta chains below, sequenced in a study of control samples from healthy donors and cancer patients. Assay: immunoSEQ multiplex PCR; the TCRdb copy retains only in-frame clones and omits some. This sample yields roughly 220,000 clones, of which around 94% are seen a single time; over 1.2% belongs to the top ten. The sample taken for sequencing was blood. Source of these receptors: a middle-aged man in good health.

The chain combines TRBV7-9 with TRBJ1-1; unclear D gene. This CDR3 region has 14 residues. The germline CDR1 and CDR2 sequences are SEHNR and FQNEAQ (reference sequence). Trimming left V 0 bases short and J 3 bases short, with 8 bases between. CDR3 in DNA: TGTGCCAGCAGCTTAGCGAGGGATTACACTGAAGCTTTCTTT. It codes for CASSLARDYTEAFF.

As regards this clone: The sample has other DNA sequences that encode this CDR3 too. The chain recombines TRBV2 with TRBJ1-2; no definite D call. The CDR3 is 12 residues long. Trimming pared 2 bases from V and 4 bases from J, leaving 5 bases between. Germline V gene lookup returns CDR1 SNHLY and CDR2 FYNNEI. This chain's CDR3 is CASSELSYGYTF. The CDR3 nucleotides read TGTGCCAGCAGTGAACTCAGCTATGGCTACACCTTC.

The chain couples TRBV28 to TRBJ1-1; D gene unclear. Germline V CDR1 and CDR2: MDHEN, SYDVKM. This CDR3 has 11 amino acids. The chain's CDR3 is CVVGMNTEAFF. The CDR3 nucleotides read TGTGTTGTAGGTATGAACACTGAAGCTTTCTTT.

Turning to this clone: Different DNA sequences within this sample yield the same CDR3. V gene TRBV18 combines with J gene TRBJ1-5, with a possible D match to TRBD1 (6 bases). The germline V and J ends were trimmed by 3 bases and 4 bases, with 7 bases remaining between them. The V gene's germline CDR1 is KGHSH and CDR2 LQKENI. The length of the CDR3 is 13 residues. CDR3 in amino acids: CASSPDRNQPQHF. CDR3 DNA: TGTGCCAGCTCACCCGACAGGAATCAGCCCCAGCATTTT. Variable domain in full (rest from reference TRBV18 and TRBJ1-5): NAGVMQNPRHLVRRRGQEARLRCSPMKGHSHVYWYRQLPEEGLKFMVYLQKENIIDESGMPKERFSAEFPKEGPSILRIQQVVRGDSAAYFCASSPDRNQPQHFGDGTRLSIL.

This chain joins TRBV6-5 and TRBJ1-2; the D gene is possibly TRBD1 (5 bases). V was clipped by 6 bases and J by 2 bases, with 10 bases between them. From germline, CDR1 is MNHEY and CDR2 SVGAGI. The CDR3 has 13 amino acids. This CDR3 is CASSTTDNYGYTF. Written as DNA, the CDR3 is TGTGCCAGCAGCACGACAGACAACTATGGCTACACCTTC.

The chain uses TRBV5-6 and TRBJ2-6; maybe TRBD1 (6 bases). CDR3 length equals 16 residues. V was cut by 4 bases and J by 0 bases, with 11 bases left in between. CDR1 is SGHDT, CDR2 YYEEEE, per germline. Here the CDR3 reads CASSLRDTSGANVLTF. The CDR3 DNA sequence: TGTGCCAGCAGCCTCCGGGACACCTCTGGGGCCAACGTCCTGACTTTC.

With respect to this clone: Other DNA sequences in this specimen translate into the identical CDR3. The V call is TRBV10-3, the J call TRBJ2-3; no clear D. From germline, CDR1 is ENHRY and CDR2 SYGVKD. V was shortened by 5 bases and J by 3 bases, with 3 bases between the two germline ends. The CDR3 is 11 residues long. The CDR3: CAISQTDTQYF. The CDR3 DNA follows: TGTGCCATCAGTCAGACAGATACGCAGTATTTT.

The chain has TRBV27 and TRBJ2-1; 10 positions match TRBD2. Trimming removed 8 bases from V and 9 bases from J; junction bases left unmatched: 13. The CDR3 covers 15 residues. Germline V gene sequence: CDR1 MNHEY, CDR2 SMNVEV (reference sequence). CDR3 DNA sequence: TGTGCCAGCGGCCTACGTAGCGGGGGGCCTGGTGAGCAGTTCTTC. Protein sequence: CASGLRSGGPGEQFF.

V usage is TRBV7-9 and J usage is TRBJ1-1, with 8 nucleotides matching TRBD1. J gave up 5 bases and V 3 bases, and 11 bases lay outside the gene matches. The CDR3 runs to 16 residues. Germline V CDR1 and CDR2: SEHNR, FQNEAQ (reference sequence). The CDR3 loop reads CASSLAPGGAETEAFF. CDR3 nucleotide sequence: TGTGCCAGCAGCTTGGCCCCAGGGGGCGCGGAGACTGAAGCTTTCTTT.

The V call is TRBV27, the J call TRBJ1-1; TRBD1 matches at 8 bases. Germline trimming cut 6 bases from V and 4 bases from J; bases unmatched to any gene: 4. The CDR3 covers 13 residues. Germline V gene sequence: CDR1 MNHEY, CDR2 SMNVEV (reference sequence). The CDR3 nucleotides are TGTGCCAGCAGGCAAACAGGGGGCACTGAAGCTTTCTTT. This encodes CASRQTGGTEAFF.

V and J are TRBV19 and TRBJ1-5, with D hard to call. V shed 3 bases and J shed 2 bases, with 14 bases lying between them. The germline V gene has CDR1 LNHDA and CDR2 SQIVND (reference sequence). There are 16 residues in the CDR3. The CDR3 region has the DNA TGTGCCAGTAGTATTTCGTCTAGGGTGGGCAATCAGCCCCAGCATTTT. Protein product: CASSISSRVGNQPQHF.

This chain's CDR3 is CASRPQRGGYNEQFF. CDR3 nucleotides: TGTGCCAGCAGACCCCAGCGGGGGGGCTACAATGAGCAGTTCTTC. The chain employs TRBV27 and TRBJ2-1; 10 bases are a match to TRBD2. Per germline, CDR1 MNHEY and CDR2 SMNVEV (reference sequence). The V gene end was trimmed by 6 bases and the J gene end by 3 bases; junction bases not matched to a gene: 5. The CDR3 contains 15 residues.

This chain joins TRBV9 and TRBJ2-3; 8 bases align to TRBD2. CDR1 and CDR2 (germline): SGDLS, YYNGEE. The V gene end was trimmed by 0 bases and the J gene end by 6 bases; junction bases not matched to a gene: 6. The CDR3 is 15 amino acids. In nucleotides, the CDR3 is TGTGCCAGCAGCGTAGCGGGGGGGGGCCAGGATACGCAGTATTTT. Protein sequence: CASSVAGGGQDTQYF. The variable domain in full, completed from reference TRBV9 and TRBJ2-3, reads DSGVTQTPKHLITATGQRVTLRCSPRSGDLSVYWYQQSLDQGLQFLIQYYNGEERAKGNILERFSAQQFPDLHSELNLSSLELGDSALYFCASSVAGGGQDTQYFGPGTRLTVL.

The chain links TRBV7-2 to TRBJ2-7, with D possibly being TRBD1 or TRBD2 (5 bases each). The CDR3 contains 13 residues. CDR1 is SGHTA and CDR2 is FQGNSA in the germline V gene. The V end lost 5 bases, the J end lost 5 bases, and 13 bases lay between the germline ends. The CDR3 protein is CASSAVRGHEQYF. CDR3 coding DNA: TGTGCCAGCAGCGCCGTGAGGGGCCACGAGCAGTACTTC. Supplemented by reference TRBV7-2 and TRBJ2-7, the full variable domain reads GAGVSQSPSNKVTEKGKDVELRCDPISGHTALYWYRQSLGQGLEFLIYFQGNSAPDKSGLPSDRFSAERTGGSVSTLTIQRTQQEDSAVYLCASSAVRGHEQYFGPGTRLTVT.

Concerning this clone: One end of the junction varies from germline; a read error may be responsible. The genes are TRBV6-5 and TRBJ2-2, with D perhaps assigned TRBD1 or TRBD2 (5 bases each). The CDR3 sequence is 15 residues long. CDR1 is MNHEY and CDR2 is SVGAGI in the germline V gene. The CDR3, as DNA: TGTGCCAGCAGTTTCCCTCGCCCCGGACACCGGGGAGCTGTTTTT. Its translation is CASSFPRPGHRGAVF.

The chain couples TRBV5-1 to TRBJ1-6, with TRBD1 as a possible D gene (5 bases). Germline CDR1 reads SGHRS; CDR2 reads YFSETQ. CDR3 length equals 18 residues. Trimming stripped 4 bases from V and 9 bases from J, with 26 bases between. The CDR3 region is CASSPGGGRVVVGSPLHF. CDR3 nucleotide sequence: TGCGCCAGCAGCCCGGGGGGAGGCAGGGTAGTCGTCGGTTCACCCCTCCACTTT.

The chain uses TRBV28 and TRBJ2-7, with D tentatively TRBD1 (6 bases). Germline CDR1 MDHEN, CDR2 SYDVKM. The CDR3 runs 13 residues. V was shortened by 1 base and J by 2 bases, with 6 bases between the two germline ends. CDR3 amino acids: CASSLYRAYEQYV. The CDR3 DNA reads as TGTGCCAGCAGTTTATACAGGGCCTACGAGCAGTACGTC.

The chain carries TRBV19 and TRBJ2-1; 9 bases fit TRBD1. The CDR3 covers 14 residues. The junction had 5 bases not matched to a gene; V was cut back by 5 bases and J by 6 bases. Germline loops: CDR1 LNHDA, CDR2 SQIVND (reference sequence). The CDR3 here is CASSLDRGGNEQFF. CDR3 in DNA: TGTGCCAGTAGTTTGGACAGGGGAGGCAATGAGCAGTTCTTC.

This clone has just one count. V usage is TRBV5-6 and J usage is TRBJ1-5; 11 bases are shared with TRBD1. Germline V gene lookup returns CDR1 SGHDT and CDR2 YYEEEE. The CDR3 length is 14 residues. V gave up 3 bases and J gave up 7 bases; unmatched junction bases: 3. The CDR3 reads CASSSGQGAQPQHF. The CDR3 DNA sequence: TGTGCCAGCAGCTCTGGACAGGGGGCCCAGCCCCAGCATTTT.

The genes are TRBV18 and TRBJ1-1, with D hard to call. The germline V gene has CDR1 KGHSH and CDR2 LQKENI. The CDR3 runs to 12 residues. V lost 1 base, J lost 6 bases, and 6 bases lay in between. The CDR3 sequence: CASSPRKAEAFF. The DNA of the CDR3 is TGTGCCAGCTCACCACGAAAGGCTGAAGCTTTCTTT.

The chain couples TRBV3-1 (or the pseudogene TRBV3-2) to TRBJ1-1; a possible D gene is TRBD1 (6 bases). V lost 3 bases to trimming and J lost 11 bases, with 16 bases between them. This CDR3 has 13 residues. Germline V CDR1 and CDR2: LGHDT, YNNKEL (reference sequence). The CDR3 DNA reads TGTGCCAGCAGCCAGCCAGGGGCAGGGGAGGCTTTCTTT. Protein sequence: CASSQPGAGEAFF.

J is TRBJ2-3 and V is TRBV29-1; tentative D call: TRBD2 (7 bases). The CDR3 loop spans 15 amino acids. The V end was cut by 6 bases, the J end by 2 bases, with 18 bases between. CDR1 and CDR2 (germline): SQVTM, ANQGSEA. For the CDR3, the DNA is TGCAGCGTGAGGGGGGGATGGGGATCCACAGATACGCAGTATTTT. Translation: CSVRGGWGSTDTQYF.

The rearrangement joins TRBV29-1 to TRBJ1-2; D uncertain. The CDR3 totals 13 residues. The germline V gene has CDR1 SQVTM and CDR2 ANQGSEA. Between the trimmed V and J ends, which lost 6 bases and 0 bases, there was a span of 11 bases. The CDR3 nucleotides read TGCAGCGTGACGGACGGCCCTAACTATGGCTACACCTTC. Translation: CSVTDGPNYGYTF.